This T cell receptor (beta chain) derives from a study of PD-1 blockade in mismatch repair-deficient tumors. The CDR3 is made up of 19 amino acids. CDR1 is SGHAT and CDR2 is FQNNGV in the germline V gene. Losses at the gene ends were 4 bases for V and 0 bases for J; bases not matched to a gene: 6. This clone has only a few counts. Assay used: immunoSEQ multiplex PCR; TCRdb lists only in-frame clones, some missing. This table has tens of thousands of clones, about 85% appearing once. All patients were mismatch repair deficient, assessed by either PCR or immunohistochemistry. The TCR-sequenced patients were a few responders to pembrolizumab.

The source material was peripheral blood, sampled 12 weeks after starting pembrolizumab. The source of this sequence is an adult with mismatch repair-deficient cancer. This chain uses TRBV11-2 with TRBJ2-1, with 16 bases aligning to TRBD2. Here the CDR3 reads CASSWEGLAGGSSYNEQFF. CDR3 in DNA: TGTGCCAGCAGCTGGGAGGGACTAGCGGGAGGGAGCTCCTACAATGAGCAGTTCTTC.